The rows below give T cell receptor beta chains drawn from one sample of a study of cytomegalovirus exposure and HLA in healthy donors. TCRdb keeps only in-frame clones here, not all; method: immunoSEQ multiplex PCR. The sample has about 190,000 clones, approximately 78% seen once. Sequenced: PBMCs. These receptor sequences come from a woman in her twenties or thirties in good health and CMV-seropositive. The CDR3 runs from the conserved cysteine through the conserved F or W. The D gene is left open where the match is weak. Rows give clone size only sometimes, using once, few, many, or a class for an expanded clone.

v_call	d_call	j_call	clone_size	cdr3_aa	cdr3_nt
TRBV19	TRBD2	TRBJ2-2	.	CASTPLSTSGANTGELFF	TGTGCCAGTACCCCTTTGTCGACTAGCGGGGCGAACACCGGGGAGCTGTTTTTT
TRBV19	TRBD1	TRBJ1-1	.	CASRVTGDTEAFF	TGTGCCAGTAGGGTGACAGGGGATACTGAAGCTTTCTTT
TRBV4-2	.	TRBJ2-2	few	CASSQVQETGELFF	TGTGCCAGCAGCCAAGTACAGGAGACCGGGGAGCTGTTTTTT
TRBV28	.	TRBJ2-5	once	CASSSLWEETQYF	TGTGCCAGCAGTTCCCTCTGGGAGGAGACCCAGTACTTC
TRBV5-1	.	TRBJ2-3	.	CASSFFGASGTDTQYF	TGCGCCAGCAGCTTTTTCGGGGCTAGCGGCACAGATACGCAGTATTTT
TRBV19	.	TRBJ2-3	.	CASSLGAISTDTQYF	TGTGCCAGTAGTCTTGGGGCTATTAGCACAGATACGCAGTATTTT
TRBV7-8	.	TRBJ1-5	.	CASSFNRVAQPQHF	TGTGCCAGCAGCTTTAACAGGGTGGCCCAGCCCCAGCATTTT
TRBV5-1	.	TRBJ1-1	.	CASSLGTGTEAFF	TGCGCCAGCAGCTTGGGAACCGGCACTGAAGCTTTCTTT
TRBV7-9	TRBD2	TRBJ2-7	.	CASSYNPGGRTYEQYF	TGTGCCAGCAGCTATAACCCGGGAGGTAGGACTTACGAGCAGTACTTC
TRBV6-5	TRBD2	TRBJ2-5	.	CASSPEAGEQETQYF	TGTGCCAGCAGCCCCGAAGCGGGGGAACAAGAGACCCAGTACTTC
TRBV19	TRBD1	TRBJ1-5	.	CASSPGTGRSPNQPQHF	TGTGCCAGTAGCCCTGGGACAGGGAGGTCCCCCAATCAGCCCCAGCATTTT
TRBV6-6	.	TRBJ2-1	few	CASREAQGTSYNEQFF	TGTGCCAGCAGAGAGGCACAGGGAACATCCTACAATGAGCAGTTCTTC
TRBV5-1	TRBD2	TRBJ2-7	.	CTSSLFSGATYEQYF	TGCACCAGCAGCTTGTTTAGCGGGGCAACCTACGAGCAGTACTTC
TRBV9	TRBD2	TRBJ2-3	.	CASSVFGGTQTDTQYF	TGTGCCAGCAGCGTATTCGGGGGGACCCAGACAGATACGCAGTATTTT
TRBV28	.	TRBJ1-2	.	CASSLRLWPGANYGYTF	TGTGCCAGCAGTTTAAGACTATGGCCAGGGGCAAACTATGGCTACACCTTC
TRBV6-5	TRBD2	TRBJ2-7	.	CASNRVAGGSYEQYF	TGTGCCAGCAATCGAGTAGCGGGGGGCTCCTACGAGCAGTACTTC
TRBV29-1	.	TRBJ2-7	.	CSGRDSPYEQYF	TGCAGCGGCCGGGACTCCCCCTACGAGCAGTACTTC
TRBV4-2	.	TRBJ2-7	.	CASSQGVRGANYEQYF	TGTGCCAGCAGCCAAGGGGTCCGGGGGGCTAACTACGAGCAGTACTTC